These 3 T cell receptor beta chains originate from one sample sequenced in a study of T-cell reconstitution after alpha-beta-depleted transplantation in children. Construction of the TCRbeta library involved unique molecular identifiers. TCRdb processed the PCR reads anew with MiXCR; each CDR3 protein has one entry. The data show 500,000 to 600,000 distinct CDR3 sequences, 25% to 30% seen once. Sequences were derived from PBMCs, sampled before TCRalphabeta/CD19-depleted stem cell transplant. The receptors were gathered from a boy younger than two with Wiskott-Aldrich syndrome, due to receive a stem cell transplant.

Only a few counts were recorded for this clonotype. CDR3 protein: CATSRGPTGQSGNTIYF. CDR3 DNA: TGTGCCACCAGCAGAGGACCCACAGGGCAGAGTGGAAACACCATATATTTT. V gene TRBV15 combines with J gene TRBJ1-3; weak D call: TRBD1 (6 bases). CDR1 is LNHNV and CDR2 is YYDKDF in the germline V gene (reference sequence). The CDR3 is 17 residues long. V gave up 1 base and J gave up 3 bases, with 16 bases separating them.

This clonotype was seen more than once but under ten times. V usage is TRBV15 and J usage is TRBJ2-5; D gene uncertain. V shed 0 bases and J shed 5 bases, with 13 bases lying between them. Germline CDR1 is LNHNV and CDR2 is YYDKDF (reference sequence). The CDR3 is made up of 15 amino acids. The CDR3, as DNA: TGTGCCACCAGCAGAGATCCTGCCGTTACCGAGACCCAGTACTTC. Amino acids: CATSRDPAVTETQYF.

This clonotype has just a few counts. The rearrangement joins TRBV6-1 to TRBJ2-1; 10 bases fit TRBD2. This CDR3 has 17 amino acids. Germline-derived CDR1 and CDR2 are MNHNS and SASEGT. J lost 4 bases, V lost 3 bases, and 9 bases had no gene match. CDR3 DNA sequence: TGTGCCAGCAGTGAGCACTTAACTAGCGGGACATACAATGAGCAGTTCTTC. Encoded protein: CASSEHLTSGTYNEQFF.